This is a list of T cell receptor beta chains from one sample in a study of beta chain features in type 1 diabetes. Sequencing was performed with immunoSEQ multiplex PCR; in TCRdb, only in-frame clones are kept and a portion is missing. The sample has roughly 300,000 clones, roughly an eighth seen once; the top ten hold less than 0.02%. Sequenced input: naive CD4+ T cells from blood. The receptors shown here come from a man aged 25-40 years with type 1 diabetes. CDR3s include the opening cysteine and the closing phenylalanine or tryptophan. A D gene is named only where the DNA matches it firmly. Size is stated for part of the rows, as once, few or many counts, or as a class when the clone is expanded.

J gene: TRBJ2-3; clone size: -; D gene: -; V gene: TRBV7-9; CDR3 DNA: TGTGCCAGCAGCTCACAGGCAGATACGCAGTATTTT; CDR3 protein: CASSSQADTQYF
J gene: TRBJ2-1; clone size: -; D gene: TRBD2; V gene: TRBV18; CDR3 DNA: TGTGCCAGCTCACCACAGGGACTAGCGGGAGTCAACAATGAGCAGTTCTTC; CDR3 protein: CASSPQGLAGVNNEQFF
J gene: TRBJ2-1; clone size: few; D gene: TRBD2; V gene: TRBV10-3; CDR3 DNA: TGTGCCATCAGTGACCGAAATAGCGGGAGGATGAACAATGAGCAGTTCTTC; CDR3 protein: CAISDRNSGRMNNEQFF
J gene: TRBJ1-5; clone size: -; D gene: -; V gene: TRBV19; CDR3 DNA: TGTGCCAGTAGTCGACAGGAGAATCAGCCCCAGCATTTT; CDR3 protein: CASSRQENQPQHF
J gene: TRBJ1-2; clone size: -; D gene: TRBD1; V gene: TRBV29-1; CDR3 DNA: TGCAGCGTTCAGGGACAGGGGGGGGTGGGTGGCTACACCTTC; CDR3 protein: CSVQGQGGVGGYTF
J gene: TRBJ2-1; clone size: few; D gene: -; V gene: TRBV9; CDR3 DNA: TGTGCCAGCAGCGTTTCAGAGGGTGAGCAGTTCTTC; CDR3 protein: CASSVSEGEQFF
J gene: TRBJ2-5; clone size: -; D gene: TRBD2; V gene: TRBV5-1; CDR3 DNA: TGCGCCAGCAGCTTGGAGACTAGCGGAGGGGTAGAGACCCAGTACTTC; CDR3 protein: CASSLETSGGVETQYF
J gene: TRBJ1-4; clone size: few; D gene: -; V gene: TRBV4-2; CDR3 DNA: TGTGCCAGCAGCCAAGAACCCGGACAGAAACTGTTTTTT; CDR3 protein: CASSQEPGQKLFF
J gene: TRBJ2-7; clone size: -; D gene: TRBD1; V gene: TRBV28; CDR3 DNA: TGTGCCAGCAGTTTATGGGGACAGGGGGCTCGGGAGCAGTACTTC; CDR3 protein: CASSLWGQGAREQYF
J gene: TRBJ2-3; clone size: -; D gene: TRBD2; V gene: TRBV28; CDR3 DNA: TGTGCCAGCAGTTTATCCGGCGGGAGTAGCCCAGATACGCAGTATTTT; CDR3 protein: CASSLSGGSSPDTQYF
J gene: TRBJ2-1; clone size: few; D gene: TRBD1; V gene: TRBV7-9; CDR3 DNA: TGTGCCAGCAGCCTAGGACAGGGGGCATCCTACAATGAGCAGTTCTTC; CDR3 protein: CASSLGQGASYNEQFF
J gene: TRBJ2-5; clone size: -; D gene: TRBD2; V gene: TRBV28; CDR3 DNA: TGTGCCAGCAGCTCCCCGGGGGCTAGCGGGAGGGAGACCCAGTACTTC; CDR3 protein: CASSSPGASGRETQYF
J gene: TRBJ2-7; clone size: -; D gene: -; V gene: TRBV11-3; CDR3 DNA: TGTGCCAGCAGCTCGGGGAGGGGGACGTACGAGCAGTACTTC; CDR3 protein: CASSSGRGTYEQYF
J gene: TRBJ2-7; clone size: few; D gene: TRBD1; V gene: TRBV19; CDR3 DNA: TGTGCCAGTAGCGCAGGGACAGGGGGCTCCTACGAGCAGTACTTC; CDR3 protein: CASSAGTGGSYEQYF
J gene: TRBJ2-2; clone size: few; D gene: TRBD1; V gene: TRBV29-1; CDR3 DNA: TGCAGCGTCTACTGGACAGGCAAACCGGGGGAGCTGTTTTTT; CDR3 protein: CSVYWTGKPGELFF
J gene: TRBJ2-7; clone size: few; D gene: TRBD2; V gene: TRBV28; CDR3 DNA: TGTGCCAGCAGTTTTTACAGCGGGAGGGCCGAGCAGTACTTC; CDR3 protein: CASSFYSGRAEQYF
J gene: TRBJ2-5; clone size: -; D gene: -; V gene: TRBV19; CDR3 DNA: TGTGCCAGCGCAGAAGGGACTCCGCAAGAGACCCAGTACTTC; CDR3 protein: CASAEGTPQETQYF
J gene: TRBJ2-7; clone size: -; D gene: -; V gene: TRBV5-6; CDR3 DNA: TGTGCCAGCAGCCCCATGCTGAGGGGGGAGCAGTACTTC; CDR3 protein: CASSPMLRGEQYF